Shown below are 9 T cell receptor beta chains from a single sample sequenced in a study of T-cell reconstitution after alpha-beta-depleted transplantation in children. Preparation of the TCRbeta library was carried out with unique molecular identifiers. TCRdb ran MiXCR on the PCR reads and lists one entry per CDR3 protein. The table has fewer than 550,000 distinct CDR3 sequences, 15% to 20% seen once. Sequencing was performed on PBMCs, mostly from graft donor cells, taken 360 days after TCRalphabeta/CD19-depleted stem cell transplant. The source of these receptors is a boy in the first two years of life who had a stem cell transplant for Wiskott-Aldrich syndrome, so the T cells may come from the graft donor.

The chain employs TRBV7-2 and TRBJ1-5; possibly TRBD1 for D (5 bases). The CDR3 length is 14 residues. Germline-derived CDR1 and CDR2 are SGHTA and FQGNSA. V dropped 1 base and J dropped 3 bases, with 7 bases sitting between them. CDR3: CASSLETVNQPQHF. CDR3 sequence (DNA): TGTGCCAGCAGCTTAGAGACAGTCAATCAGCCCCAGCATTTT.

The chain employs TRBV5-4 and TRBJ2-1; TRBD2 aligns across 12 bases. The CDR3 has 17 amino acids. After removal of 1 base from V and 6 bases from J, the junction contained 8 bases not matched to a gene. Germline CDR1 reads SGHNT; CDR2 reads YYREEE (reference sequence). The CDR3 DNA reads as TGTGCCAGCAGCTTGTTGATAGGACTAGCGGGGTCCAATGAGCAGTTCTTC. Translation: CASSLLIGLAGSNEQFF.

This clonotype was detected a few times. This chain uses TRBV29-1 with TRBJ2-3; a possible D gene is TRBD1 (6 bases). Trimming took off 8 bases at V and 5 bases at J, with 14 bases between the two ends. This CDR3 region has 12 residues. CDR1 is SQVTM and CDR2 is ANQGSEA in the germline V gene. The CDR3: CSISGAIDTQYF. The CDR3 coding sequence is TGCAGCATTTCAGGGGCGATAGATACGCAGTATTTT.

The chain links TRBV7-9 to TRBJ2-7; D is unclear. In germline, CDR1 is SEHNR, CDR2 FQNEAQ (reference sequence). CDR3 length: 17 residues. Trimming stripped 5 bases from V and 5 bases from J, with 25 bases between. The CDR3, as DNA: TGTGCCAGCAGCCTTAGGCGAACGAGTTCTGTTCCTGACGAGCAGTACTTC. Encoded protein: CASSLRRTSSVPDEQYF.

This clonotype was observed a few times. The chain carries TRBV7-6 and TRBJ2-3, with 8 bases identical to TRBD2. The CDR3 sequence is 16 residues long. The trim removed 1 base at V and 0 bases at J, leaving 3 bases unmatched. Germline V gives CDR1 SGHVS, CDR2 FNYEAQ. CDR3 sequence reads: CASSLEASGSTDTQYF. The CDR3 region has the DNA TGTGCCAGCAGCTTAGAGGCTAGCGGGAGCACAGATACGCAGTATTTT.

This chain joins TRBV12-3 or TRBV12-4 and TRBJ1-4; TRBD1 aligns across 8 bases. The CDR3 loop spans 14 amino acids. With 5 bases clipped from V and 10 bases from J, the junction kept 9 bases outside the gene matches. CDR3 coding DNA: TGTGCCAGCAGTGCTTCAGGGGGCCCGGGAAAACTGTTTTTT. Translated, it gives CASSASGGPGKLFF.

The V and J genes are TRBV5-1 and TRBJ2-3, with D unresolved. V dropped 2 bases and J dropped 2 bases, with 9 bases sitting between them. The CDR3 is 14 residues long. Germline V gives CDR1 SGHRS, CDR2 YFSETQ. The CDR3 DNA sequence: TGCGCCAGCAGCTTAGGAGCTATCACAGATACGCAGTATTTT. Its protein is CASSLGAITDTQYF.

This clonotype has ten or more counts. The V and J genes are TRBV29-1 and TRBJ2-5; 11 bases agree with TRBD2. The CDR3 has 14 amino acids. From germline, CDR1 is SQVTM and CDR2 ANQGSEA. The trim removed 6 bases at V and 2 bases at J, leaving 5 bases unmatched. As DNA, the CDR3 is TGCAGCGTGCGACTAGCGGGGACACAAGAGACCCAGTACTTC. It encodes CSVRLAGTQETQYF.

This clonotype was found a few times. The rearrangement links TRBV29-1 to TRBJ2-1; a possible D gene is TRBD1 (6 bases). There are 10 residues in the CDR3. V shed 7 bases and J shed 16 bases, with 17 bases lying between them. Per the germline V gene, CDR1 is SQVTM and CDR2 is ANQGSEA. The CDR3 DNA reads TGCAGCGCCGGGCAGGGGCAAAATTTCTTC. This gives the protein CSAGQGQNFF.